These 19 T cell receptor beta chains were all obtained from the same sample, sequenced in a study of control samples from healthy donors and cancer patients. Repertoires were generated with immunoSEQ multiplex PCR, while TCRdb's copy carries only in-frame clones and drops some. Here the sample spans under 100,000 clones, roughly 89% being singletons. Sequenced input: PBMCs. These receptors came from a woman in her 50s with colorectal cancer.

The sample holds a few counts of this clone. This sequence joins TRBV28 and TRBJ1-4; possible D gene TRBD1, 6 bases. Trimming pared 3 bases from V and 0 bases from J, leaving 11 bases between. CDR3 length: 16 amino acids. CDR1 is MDHEN and CDR2 is SYDVKM in the germline V gene. For the CDR3, the DNA is TGTGCCAGCAGTTTTGGCAGGGGCGCAACTAATGAAAAACTGTTTTTT. Its protein is CASSFGRGATNEKLFF.

This chain connects TRBV6-6 to TRBJ2-2; D remains unclear. Germline lookup yields CDR1 MNHNY and CDR2 SVGAGI (reference sequence). V was pared by 6 bases and J by 5 bases, with 13 bases between. This CDR3 is 14 amino acids long. Here the CDR3 reads CASSQGWLTGELFF. The CDR3 region has the DNA TGTGCCAGCAGCCAAGGATGGTTGACCGGGGAGCTGTTTTTT.

This clone has just a few counts. The V and J genes are TRBV4-1 and TRBJ1-4; no clear D gene. The V end was cut by 0 bases, the J end by 4 bases, with 6 bases between. Germline V gives CDR1 MGHRA, CDR2 YSYEKL. CDR3 length: 14 residues. CDR3 nucleotides: TGCGCCAGCAGCCAAGAACCGGGTAATGAAAAACTGTTTTTT. It yields the protein CASSQEPGNEKLFF.

The genes are TRBV7-9 and TRBJ1-4; TRBD1 aligns across 7 bases. CDR1 and CDR2 from the germline V gene are SEHNR and FQNEAQ (reference sequence). V dropped 1 base and J dropped 8; count of bases not matched to a gene: 7. The CDR3 consists of 15 residues. The CDR3 sequence is CASSLDSTGLEKLFF. The DNA for the CDR3 is TGTGCCAGCAGCTTAGATTCGACAGGGCTCGAAAAACTGTTTTTT.

This clone has just one count. The chain links TRBV9 to TRBJ1-4, with a weak D call TRBD1 (6 bases). Deletions cut 4 bases from V and 7 bases from J, with 17 bases between. The germline gives CDR1 SGDLS, CDR2 YYNGEE. This CDR3 spans 15 amino acids. CDR3 residues: CASSLSGVRGEKLFF. The CDR3 coding sequence is TGTGCCAGCAGCTTATCAGGGGTGAGGGGTGAAAAACTGTTTTTT.

There are a few counts of this clone. The V call is TRBV19, the J call TRBJ1-5; the match to TRBD1 covers 7 bases. Germline V gene lookup returns CDR1 LNHDA and CDR2 SQIVND (reference sequence). Trimming at V came to 6 bases and at J to 0 bases, leaving 8 bases not matched to a gene. CDR3 length equals 16 residues. The CDR3 DNA reads TGTGCCAGTAGCCCCGGGACAGTGTATAGCAATCAGCCCCAGCATTTT. Encoded protein: CASSPGTVYSNQPQHF.

The chain uses TRBV12-5 and TRBJ1-5; D gene ambiguous. CDR1 is LGHNT and CDR2 is FRNRAP in the germline V gene. The CDR3 contains 13 residues. Trimming took off 4 bases at V and 8 bases at J, with 12 bases between the two ends. CDR3: CASGSAGTEPQHF. Here the CDR3 DNA reads TGTGCTAGTGGTTCCGCCGGTACGGAGCCCCAGCATTTT.

This rearrangement joins TRBV5-8 to TRBJ1-2, with 9 bases aligning to TRBD1. Germline-derived CDR1 and CDR2 are SGHTS and YDEGEE. V trimming: 4 bases; J trimming: 8 bases; junction bases outside the gene matches: 9. The CDR3 loop spans 14 amino acids. CDR3 loop: CASSPWDRVSGYTF. CDR3 DNA: TGTGCCAGCAGCCCATGGGACAGGGTGTCCGGCTACACCTTC.

CDR3 residues: CASSLVGGAGYGYTF. CDR3 bases: TGTGCCAGCAGCTTGGTTGGGGGGGCAGGCTATGGCTACACCTTC. This chain joins TRBV5-6 and TRBJ1-2; possible D gene TRBD1, 6 bases. CDR1 and CDR2 (germline): SGHDT, YYEEEE. V was trimmed by 0 bases and J by 4 bases, leaving 13 bases between them. This CDR3 has 15 amino acids.

This clone was counted between two and nine times. This chain links TRBV5-8 with TRBJ2-5; 8 bases line up with TRBD2. CDR3 length: 14 residues. V dropped 5 bases and J dropped 2; count of bases not matched to a gene: 5. CDR1 and CDR2 (germline): SGHTS, YDEGEE. The CDR3 loop reads CASRNSGAQETQYF. Written as DNA, the CDR3 is TGTGCCAGCAGGAATAGCGGGGCTCAAGAGACCCAGTACTTC.

J is TRBJ1-5 and V is TRBV7-2; weak D call: TRBD1 (6 bases). The CDR3 runs 15 residues. CDR1 is SGHTA, CDR2 FQGNSA, per germline. Between the trimmed V and J ends, which lost 6 bases and 2 bases, there was a span of 14 bases. The CDR3 spells CASSPGQTRNQPQHF. The DNA of the CDR3 is TGTGCCAGCAGTCCAGGACAGACCCGCAATCAGCCCCAGCATTTT.

V usage is TRBV6-2 or TRBV6-3 and J usage is TRBJ1-2; D gene unclear. The V gene's germline CDR1 is MNHEY and CDR2 SVGEGT. The V end was cut by 2 bases, the J end by 5 bases, with 6 bases between. The CDR3 runs 12 residues. The CDR3 bases are TGTGCCAGCAGTTACAGGCCGTATGGCTACACCTTC. Its protein product is CASSYRPYGYTF.

J is TRBJ1-2 and V is TRBV19; D remains ambiguous. Germline V lookup: CDR1 LNHDA, CDR2 SQIVND (reference sequence). The CDR3 sequence is 14 residues long. Trimming took 1 base from V and 2 from J, leaving 8 bases between them. The CDR3 here is CASSIGARNYGYTF. CDR3 DNA: TGTGCCAGTAGTATAGGGGCCCGAAACTATGGCTACACCTTC.

The rearrangement joins TRBV5-4 to TRBJ2-3, with unresolved D. CDR3 length equals 13 residues. Trimming removed 0 bases at V and 4 bases at J, with 6 bases between. Germline-derived CDR1 and CDR2 are SGHNT and YYREEE (reference sequence). The DNA for the CDR3 is TGTGCCAGCAGCTTGGCCGGAGCAGATACGCAGTATTTT. Amino acid sequence: CASSLAGADTQYF.

V gene TRBV6-1 combines with J gene TRBJ1-4, with D possibly being TRBD1 (5 bases). V shed 2 bases and J shed 8 bases, with 15 bases lying between them. Germline CDR1 MNHNS, CDR2 SASEGT. This CDR3 comprises 15 residues. CDR3: CASSEQSLGGEKLFF. CDR3 bases: TGTGCCAGCAGTGAACAGAGCCTCGGGGGGGAAAAACTGTTTTTT.

This clone was found a few times. The chain joins TRBV5-6 to TRBJ1-1; the D gene is possibly TRBD1 (5 bases). The CDR3 extends over 14 amino acids. Germline values: CDR1 SGHDT, CDR2 YYEEEE. Trimming removed 2 bases at V and 4 bases at J, with 12 bases between. CDR3 DNA: TGTGCCAGCAGCTTCCCGGGGGAGACCACTGAAGCTTTCTTT. Protein sequence: CASSFPGETTEAFF.

The chain uses TRBV7-9 and TRBJ1-2; tentative D call: TRBD1 (5 bases). CDR1 and CDR2 from the germline V gene are SEHNR and FQNEAQ (reference sequence). Trimming pared 0 bases from V and 6 bases from J, leaving 17 bases between. This CDR3 region has 16 residues. CDR3 DNA sequence: TGTGCCAGCAGCTTAGCGTCGGGACTCAGAGGGGATGGCTACACCTTC. Amino acid sequence: CASSLASGLRGDGYTF.

A single count supports this clone. This sequence joins TRBV6-6 and TRBJ1-5, with D tentatively TRBD1 (6 bases). The length of the CDR3 is 14 residues. Germline lookup yields CDR1 MNHNY and CDR2 SVGAGI (reference sequence). V dropped 2 bases and J dropped 7 bases, with 12 bases sitting between them. In DNA form, the CDR3 reads TGTGCCAGCAGTTACCCGGGAGGGGGGCAGCCCCAGCATTTT. Protein product: CASSYPGGGQPQHF.

This sequence joins TRBV7-8 and TRBJ2-1, with TRBD1 identical over 7 bases. Per germline, CDR1 SGHVS and CDR2 FQNEAQ. V lost 5 bases to trimming and J lost 1 base; unmatched junction nucleotides: 8. There are 16 residues in the CDR3. The CDR3 reads CASSTRDRWSYNEQFF. In DNA, the CDR3 is TGTGCCAGCAGCACCCGGGACAGATGGTCCTACAATGAGCAGTTCTTC.